One T cell receptor (beta chain) is described in this entry. No culture or expansion preceded analysis of these blood cells. This sample is part of a study of neoadjuvant anti-PD-1 for oral cavity cancer. The wider study: Patients mostly received three to four biweekly nivolumab doses at 3 mg/kg before surgery.

With 5 bases removed from V and 3 bases from J, the gap between germline ends came to 10 bases. CDR1 is SGHAT, CDR2 FQNNGV, per germline. The CDR3 has 13 residues. Generated by immunoSEQ multiplex PCR, the TCRdb table keeps only in-frame clones and is missing some. This sample has 84,000 or so clones, with 70% to 85% found just once. Sequenced here: PBMCs, sampled before nivolumab (anti-PD-1) treatment. The sequence was obtained from a person between 40 and 79 years old with oral cavity squamous cell carcinoma. The chain links TRBV11-2 to TRBJ1-1; D is undetermined. The CDR3 nucleotides read TGTGCCAGCAGCCCCGGACGGCACACTGAAGCTTTCTTT. As protein: CASSPGRHTEAFF. The complete variable domain, with remaining parts taken from reference TRBV11-2 and TRBJ1-1, reads EAGVAQSPRYKIIEKRQSVAFWCNPISGHATLYWYQQILGQGPKLLIQFQNNGVVDDSQLPKDRFSAERLKGVDSTLKIQPAKLEDSAVYLCASSPGRHTEAFFGQGTRLTVV.